This TCR beta chain appears in the sequencing data of a study of T-cell memory formation after mild COVID-19. Libraries for TCRalpha and TCRbeta carried sample barcodes and unique molecular identifiers via 5'RACE. TCRdb re-analysed the 5' RACE reads in MiXCR, keeping a single row per CDR3 protein. The repertoire holds just over 350,000 distinct CDR3 sequences, with under 15% as singletons. This clonotype occurred many times. Its antigen remains unidentified. The study's findings and limits: Of the contracting clones, CD4+ ones lay mainly in CM and EM, and CD8+ ones in EMRA. Nothing confirmed that second-wave clones peaking on day 37 were specific for SARS-CoV-2. Prior to infection, memory already included some responding clones, suggesting cross-reactive memory joined.

The clonotype comes from a man aged 18-30 years who had mild COVID-19 (a few samples of this study predate the infection). Cell type and time point are not known. The sequenced material came from PBMCs or a T cell subset sorted from them (not recorded which).

The CDR3, as DNA: TGTGCCAGCAGCTGGGGCTTCAATGAGCAGTTCTTC. This sequence encodes CASSWGFNEQFF. The chain employs TRBV7-8 and TRBJ2-1; tentative D call: TRBD1 (5 bases). CDR1 is SGHVS, CDR2 FQNEAQ, per germline. V lost 4 bases and J 6 bases, leaving 7 bases between the germline ends. CDR3 length: 12 residues.